The clone carrying this T cell receptor beta chain occurred many times. The data stem from a study of neurological immune-mediated disorders. TCRdb re-analysed the 5' RACE reads in MiXCR, keeping a single row per CDR3 protein. This sample has approximately 100,000 distinct CDR3 sequences, with roughly 4% found just once. Trimming took off 4 bases at V and 2 bases at J, with 12 bases between the two ends. CDR1 is LNHNV, CDR2 YYDKDF, per germline (reference sequence). The CDR3 has 15 amino acids. Input material: PBMCs. This sequence was found in a woman between 18 and 29 years old with multiple sclerosis. V and J are TRBV15 and TRBJ2-4, with D perhaps TRBD2 (5 bases). CDR3 loop: CATSTTEGTKNIQYF. The DNA for the CDR3 is TGTGCCACCAGCACAACCGAGGGAACCAAAAACATTCAGTACTTC. The full variable domain, completed using reference TRBV15 and TRBJ2-4, is DAMVIQNPRYQVTQFGKPVTLSCSQTLNHNVMYWYQQKSSQAPKLLFHYYDKDFNNEADTPDNFQSRRPNTSFCFLDIRSPGLGDTAMYLCATSTTEGTKNIQYFGAGTRLSVL.